The source of this T cell receptor (beta chain) is a study of CD8+CD57+ T cells in acquired aplastic anemia. Profiling that covered TCR beta VDJ and CDR3 relied on genomic DNA as its template. Each CDR3 protein is one row after TCRdb ran MiXCR on the reads. The sample has some 170,000 distinct CDR3 sequences, roughly 43% seen once; the top ten hold more than 0.85%. The patients chosen for sequencing had shown expansion of CD8+CD57+ cells (detected by flow cytometry). The ends were cut back, 2 bases at V and 2 bases at J, with 16 bases in the middle. Germline values: CDR1 KGHDR, CDR2 SFDVKD. The CDR3 is 17 residues long.

The chain has TRBV24-1 and TRBJ2-3; D could derive from TRBD1 or TRBD2 (5 bases each). The clonotype was recovered from a human donor with aplastic anemia. The sequencing sample was made of sorted CD4+, CD8+, or CD8+CD57+ T cells (not recorded which) from PBMCs. This CDR3 is CATSDSVGGAHTDTQYF. In DNA, the CDR3 is TGTGCCACCAGTGATTCGGTTGGGGGAGCACACACAGATACGCAGTATTTT.